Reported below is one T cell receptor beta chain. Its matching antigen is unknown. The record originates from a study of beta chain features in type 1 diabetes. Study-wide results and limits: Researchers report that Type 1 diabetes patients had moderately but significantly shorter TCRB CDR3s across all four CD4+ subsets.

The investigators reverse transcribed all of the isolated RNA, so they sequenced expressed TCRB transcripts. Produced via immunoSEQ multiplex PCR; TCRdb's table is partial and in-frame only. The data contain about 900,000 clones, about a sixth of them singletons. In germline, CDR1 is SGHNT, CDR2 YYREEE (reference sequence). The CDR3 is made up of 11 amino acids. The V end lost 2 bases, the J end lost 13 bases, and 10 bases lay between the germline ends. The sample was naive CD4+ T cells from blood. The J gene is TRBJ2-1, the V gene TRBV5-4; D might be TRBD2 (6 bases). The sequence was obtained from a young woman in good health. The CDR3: CASSFSGHQFF. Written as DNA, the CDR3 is TGTGCCAGCAGCTTTAGCGGTCATCAGTTCTTC. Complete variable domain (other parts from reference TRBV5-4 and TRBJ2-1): ETGVTQSPTHLIKTRGQQVTLRCSSQSGHNTVSWYQQALGQGPQFIFQYYREEENGRGNFPPRFSGLQFPNYSSELNVNALELDDSALYLCASSFSGHQFFGPGTRLTVL.